This TCR beta chain was documented in a study of blood T cell repertoires in COVID-19. Study information: Nucleic acid was either cDNA or gDNA, and it came from T cells, B-cell-depleted T cells, or PBMCs.

Adults between roughly 18 and 95 years of age took part from fewer than 30 US areas. The length of the CDR3 is 11 residues. Per germline, CDR1 MDHEN and CDR2 SYDVKM. V lost 7 bases and J lost 4, with 7 bases in between. Authors' methods: Estimation of nucleated cell counts relied on the amplification of reference gene primers. Sequencing used immunoSEQ multiplex PCR; TCRdb keeps in-frame clones, though not all of them. D and trimming come from the DNA, and the V and J calls and clone size come from that table. The sample lists 150,000 to 200,000 clones; over 80% were seen once. Source material: PBMCs or T cells enriched from blood (not recorded which). The source of this sequence is a man between 65 and 85 years old who had been exposed to COVID-19. The chain combines TRBV28 with TRBJ1-1; no clear D. The CDR3 DNA reads TGTGCCAGCACCCGACTCACTGAAGCTTTCTTT. Protein: CASTRLTEAFF. Together with reference TRBV28 and TRBJ1-1, the CDR3 gives the full variable domain: DVKVTQSSRYLVKRTGEKVFLECVQDMDHENMFWYRQDPGLGLRLIYFSYDVKMKEKGDIPEGYSVSREKKERFSLILESASTNQTSMYLCASTRLTEAFFGQGTRLTVV.